Detailed here is one TCR beta chain. Its antigen is still unknown. The data are from a study of cytomegalovirus exposure and HLA in healthy donors. Overall study findings and caveats: Looking again later, the authors saw that most CMV-associated TCR beta chains seemed HLA-restricted. The availability of immune exposure information extended only to CMV serostatus.

The PCR made use of 60 Vbeta and 13 Jbeta primers. Sequenced by immunoSEQ multiplex PCR; TCRdb stores in-frame clones only, minus some. The table has about 210,000 clones, about 80% seen once. CDR1 is LNHDA, CDR2 SQIVND, per germline (reference sequence). Trimming left V 2 bases short and J 2 bases short, with 6 bases between. This CDR3 region has 13 residues. The receptor comes from a male donor in good health and CMV-seronegative. The sample taken for sequencing was PBMCs. This chain connects TRBV19 to TRBJ1-2; D gene uncertain. CDR3 coding DNA: TGTGCCAGTAGTATAATAGCCAACTATGGCTACACCTTC. This gives the protein CASSIIANYGYTF.